Listed here is a single T cell receptor (beta chain). This sample was taken from a study of blood T cell repertoires in COVID-19. Study-level background: T cells, B-cell-depleted T cells, or PBMCs supplied cDNA or gDNA.

After removal of 0 bases from V and 8 bases from J, the junction contained 5 bases not matched to a gene. This CDR3 has 15 residues. Looked up from germline, CDR1 is SGHNT and CDR2 is YYREEE (reference sequence). Sequencing was performed with immunoSEQ multiplex PCR; in TCRdb, only in-frame clones are kept and a portion is missing. Of under 250,000 clones listed, about nine tenths were seen once; the top ten hold 0.83%. The TCR comes from a man aged 25-45 years with COVID-19, enrolled during active disease. The chain joins TRBV5-4 to TRBJ2-2, with 9 bases fitting TRBD2. Sequencing used peripheral blood. Written as DNA, the CDR3 is TGTGCCAGCAGCTTGGGCGGACTAGCGCCGGGGGAGCTGTTTTTT. Translation: CASSLGGLAPGELFF.